The rows below give T cell receptor beta chains drawn from one sample of a study of response to subunit inactivated influenza vaccine. TCRdb re-analysed the RT-PCR reads in MiXCR, keeping a single row per CDR3 protein. Of about 650,000 distinct CDR3 sequences detected, approximately 14% appear once; the ten largest clones hold 11%. The source was PBMCs from blood, collected 12 days after vaccination. The origin of the receptors is a man aged 50 to 59 who received an inactivated influenza vaccine. CDR3s include the opening cysteine and the closing phenylalanine or tryptophan. Fields, in order: J gene, D gene, V gene, clone size, CDR3 DNA, CDR3 protein. A D gene is named only where the DNA matches it firmly. Clone size is given for some rows only: seen once, a few or many times, or a class if the clone is expanded.

>TRBJ2-1|-|TRBV20-1|few
TGCAGTGCTCGAACTAATGAGCAGTTCTTC
CSARTNEQFF
>TRBJ2-2|TRBD2|TRBV10-3|-
TGTGCCATCAGTGAGGTAGCGGGAGGCAACACCGGGGAGCTGTTTTTT
CAISEVAGGNTGELFF
>TRBJ2-4|-|TRBV11-1|-
TGTGCCAGCAGCGTTAACAGCAAAAACCCTTCGGCCAAAAACATTCAGTACTTC
CASSVNSKNPSAKNIQYF
>TRBJ2-3|TRBD1|TRBV20-1|-
TGCAGTGCTGCAGGACAGGGGCACACAGATACGCAGTATTTT
CSAAGQGHTDTQYF
>TRBJ2-7|-|TRBV7-9|few
TGTGCCAGCAGCGAAGAGGGGGAGTTGGGCGAGCAGTACTTC
CASSEEGELGEQYF
>TRBJ2-7|-|TRBV12-3/TRBV12-4|-
TGTGCCACGGGTGGGGGGTACGAGCAGTACTTC
CATGGGYEQYF
>TRBJ2-7|-|TRBV4-1|many
TGCGCCAGCAGCCAAGGGACAGTTACCTACGAGCAGTACTTC
CASSQGTVTYEQYF
>TRBJ2-1|-|TRBV12-3/TRBV12-4|few
TGTGCCAGCAGGGGGTTGGCTCCTTCCTACAATGAGCAGTTCTTC
CASRGLAPSYNEQFF
>TRBJ2-6|TRBD2|TRBV20-1|few
TGCAGTGCTAGCGGGGGGAACTCTGGGGCCAACGTCCTGACTTTC
CSASGGNSGANVLTF
>TRBJ2-7|TRBD1|TRBV5-1|few
TGCGCCAGCAGCTCGGGACAGGTGGCCTACGAGCAGTACTTC
CASSSGQVAYEQYF
>TRBJ2-7|-|TRBV20-1|few
TGCAGTGTCAAGAGCCAGAAAGCTTCCTACGAGCAGTACTTC
CSVKSQKASYEQYF
>TRBJ2-3|-|TRBV7-3|-
TGTGCCAGCAGCACCTCACGCACAGATACGCAGTATTTT
CASSTSRTDTQYF
>TRBJ2-7|-|TRBV5-5|-
TGTGCCAGCAGCTTGGTTTCTTTAGGGAACAACTACGAGCAGTACTTC
CASSLVSLGNNYEQYF
>TRBJ2-1|-|TRBV20-1|-
TGCAGTGCTAGAGGAGGTGAAGCAGACAATGAGCAGTTCTTC
CSARGGEADNEQFF
>TRBJ1-2|-|TRBV10-3|few
TGTGCCATCAGCCCGGCCAGGGAAAACTATGGCTACACCTTC
CAISPARENYGYTF
>TRBJ2-7|-|TRBV20-1|few
TGCAGTGCGCACGGGCGTTACGAGCAGTACTTC
CSAHGRYEQYF
>TRBJ2-1|-|TRBV2|-
TGTGCCAGCAGTGGGTTAAGTTACAATGAGCAGTTCTTC
CASSGLSYNEQFF
>TRBJ2-1|-|TRBV6-1|few
TGTGCCAGCAGCAAAACGGGACAAAACAATGAGCAGTTCTTC
CASSKTGQNNEQFF
>TRBJ2-7|-|TRBV5-5|-
TGTGCCAGCAGCTTGGAGTGGAACGGCTACGAGCAGTACTTC
CASSLEWNGYEQYF
>TRBJ2-5|TRBD1|TRBV11-1|few
TGTGCCAGCAGCAAACGGGTGGGACAGCATCAAGAGACCCAGTACTTC
CASSKRVGQHQETQYF
>TRBJ2-7|-|TRBV9|-
TGTGCCAGCAGCGTGGGGGAGGGACATCCCTCCTACGAGCAGGACTTC
CASSVGEGHPSYEQDF
>TRBJ1-1|-|TRBV29-1|many
TGCAGCGTTGAAGGACAGAACACTGAAGCTTTCTTT
CSVEGQNTEAFF
>TRBJ2-7|-|TRBV4-3|-
TGCGCCAGCAGCCAAGATAGGGGGGGCCATAGAGTGTACGAGCAGTACTTC
CASSQDRGGHRVYEQYF
>TRBJ2-5|TRBD2|TRBV25-1|few
TGTGCCAGCAGTGCGCTCGGGACTAGAAAACAAGAGACCCAGTACTTC
CASSALGTRKQETQYF
>TRBJ2-7|-|TRBV15|few
TGTGCCACCAGCCTAACTAGAGGCGAGCAGTACTTC
CATSLTRGEQYF
>TRBJ2-2|TRBD2|TRBV15|-
TGTGCCACCAGCAGATCCGGGGGGGCTAGCGGGAAGACGAACACCGGGGAGCTGTTTTTT
CATSRSGGASGKTNTGELFF
>TRBJ2-1|-|TRBV7-2|-
TGTGCCAGCAGCTCCCGCCGGCGGAACAATGAGCAGTTCTTC
CASSSRRRNNEQFF
>TRBJ2-7|-|TRBV2|many
TGTGCCAGCAGTGCGGGCTTCCAGACCGAGCAGTACTTC
CASSAGFQTEQYF
>TRBJ2-1|-|TRBV24-1|few
TGTGCCACCAGCCAAACCTCCTACAATGAGCAGTTCTTC
CATSQTSYNEQFF
>TRBJ1-1|-|TRBV19|few
TGTGCCAGTAGTCCGGGAAGTGAAGCTTTCTTT
CASSPGSEAFF
>TRBJ2-1|TRBD1|TRBV5-1|many
TGCGCCAGCAGCTTGGAAGGGACAGCTAGCTCCTACAATGAGCAGTTCTTC
CASSLEGTASSYNEQFF
>TRBJ2-2|-|TRBV7-3|-
TGTGCCAGCAGCTTGGGTCCTCCTAACACCGGGGAGCTGTTTTTT
CASSLGPPNTGELFF
>TRBJ2-5|-|TRBV5-1|few
TGCGCCAGCAGCTTACAGGCGCAATCTAAGAAGACCCAGTACTTC
CASSLQAQSKKTQYF
>TRBJ2-7|-|TRBV7-2|few
TGTGCCAGCAGCTTAACGGCAGGGGTTTACGAGCAGTACTTC
CASSLTAGVYEQYF
>TRBJ2-7|-|TRBV20-1|-
TGCAGTGGTTTGAAGGCCTACGAGCAGTACTTC
CSGLKAYEQYF
>TRBJ2-7|-|TRBV7-2|-
TGTGCCAGCAGCTCACAGGCCTCCTACGAGCAGTACTTC
CASSSQASYEQYF
>TRBJ2-2|TRBD1|TRBV19|-
TGTGCCAGTAGGCTGGGACAGTGGACCGGGGAGCTGTTTTTT
CASRLGQWTGELFF
>TRBJ2-3|TRBD1|TRBV5-5|few
TGTGCCAGCAGCACCCCGGACAGGCCCCCAGATACGCAGTATTTT
CASSTPDRPPDTQYF
>TRBJ1-5|TRBD1|TRBV5-1|many
TGCGCCAGCAGCACAACAGGGGGTAGCAATCAGCCCCAGCATTTT
CASSTTGGSNQPQHF
>TRBJ1-3|-|TRBV6-5|-
TGTGCCAGCAGTTACAAACAAAGCGTGTCCGACGCTGGAAACACCATATATTTT
CASSYKQSVSDAGNTIYF
>TRBJ2-7|TRBD1|TRBV7-2|few
TGTGCCAGCAGCGCCGACAGGGGTCCCAACTACGAGCAGTACTTC
CASSADRGPNYEQYF
>TRBJ2-6|-|TRBV7-2|few
TGTGCCAGCAGCTTGGGGCACTCTGGGGCCAACGTCCTGACTTTC
CASSLGHSGANVLTF
>TRBJ1-1|-|TRBV10-3|-
TGTGCCATCAAGAAGGGGGCTGAAGCTTTCTTT
CAIKKGAEAFF
>TRBJ2-2|TRBD1|TRBV5-1|few
TGCGCCAGCATGGGACAGGGCACCGGGGAGCTGTTTTTT
CASMGQGTGELFF
>TRBJ2-1|-|TRBV5-1|many
TGCGCCAGCAGCCTTTCCGGGGAGGTGGATCAGTTCTTC
CASSLSGEVDQFF
>TRBJ2-1|-|TRBV9|-
TGTGCCAGCAGCGTAGAGGGTGCCCTGAGATACAATGAGCAGTTCTTC
CASSVEGALRYNEQFF
>TRBJ2-3|TRBD1|TRBV4-3|few
TGCGCCAGCAGCCAAGATTTAGGACAGGGGAGCACAGATACGCAGTATTTT
CASSQDLGQGSTDTQYF
>TRBJ2-3|-|TRBV4-3|-
TGCGCCAGCAGCCAAGCTGGTGTGCGGGCAGATACGCAGTATTTT
CASSQAGVRADTQYF
>TRBJ2-1|-|TRBV6-2/TRBV6-3|few
TGTGCCAGCAGACCACCGGAGCGTTTCAGCTACAATGAGCAGTTCTTC
CASRPPERFSYNEQFF
>TRBJ2-1|-|TRBV6-1|few
TGTGCCAGCACCTTCCCCGGGGGCGAGCAGTTCTTC
CASTFPGGEQFF
>TRBJ2-1|-|TRBV7-9|few
TGTGCCAGCAGATCAGCGGTGCGGAGCTCCTACAATGAGCAGTTCTTC
CASRSAVRSSYNEQFF
>TRBJ2-7|-|TRBV7-8|-
TGTGCCAGCAGCTTAGGAGTAGGTGGGAACTACGAGCAGTACTTC
CASSLGVGGNYEQYF